Listed below are T cell receptor beta chains from one sample, sequenced in a study of blood T cells in healthy people across ages. Using its own MiXCR run on the 5' RACE reads, TCRdb lists one record per CDR3 protein. The sample shows roughly 700,000 distinct CDR3 sequences, approximately 50% of them seen only once. The sample was blood. The receptors were sampled from a woman aged 60-70 years in good health. Each CDR3 is given with its conserved first and last residue. The order of the fields is clone size, D gene, V gene, J gene, CDR3 length, CDR3 DNA, CDR3 protein. The D gene is left open where the match is weak. Size tells how often a clone was seen (once, few, many) or the class of an expanded clone, and some rows leave it out.

>few|.|TRBV29-1|TRBJ2-7|12
TGCAGCGTTGCCGACACCACCTACGAGCAGTACTTC
CSVADTTYEQYF
>.|.|TRBV20-1|TRBJ2-3|15
TGCAGTGCTCCCCTCCACAGGGTCGGCACAGATACGCAGTATTTT
CSAPLHRVGTDTQYF
>many|.|TRBV20-1|TRBJ2-1|15
TGCAGTGCTCGGGGTGCCGATAGCTCCTACAATGAGCAGTTCTTC
CSARGADSSYNEQFF
>.|.|TRBV2|TRBJ2-7|14
TGTGCCAGCAGTGGAGGCGGGTCCTCCTACGAGCAGTACTTC
CASSGGGSSYEQYF
>once|TRBD1|TRBV6-1|TRBJ2-5|14
TGTGCCAGCAGAGCGACAGGGGGCGTGAAGACCCAGTACTTC
CASRATGGVKTQYF
>.|.|TRBV12-3/TRBV12-4|TRBJ1-1|11
TGTGCCAGCATCGTCCGGGGCGAAGCTTTCTTT
CASIVRGEAFF
>few|TRBD2|TRBV10-3|TRBJ2-7|15
TGTGCCATCAGTGACTCAACTAGCGGGAAGGACGAGCAGTACTTC
CAISDSTSGKDEQYF
>.|.|TRBV4-2|TRBJ1-5|16
TGTACCAGCAGCCAAGATCGGACAGCGGGTAGACAGCCCCAGCATTTT
CTSSQDRTAGRQPQHF
>.|.|TRBV27|TRBJ2-3|14
TGTGCCAGCAGTTTCCGAGGGGCTGCAGATACGCAGTATTTT
CASSFRGAADTQYF
>.|TRBD1|TRBV5-1|TRBJ2-7|15
TGCGCCAGCAGCTTGGTGACCGGGACAGAATACGAGCAGTACTTC
CASSLVTGTEYEQYF
>.|TRBD2|TRBV28|TRBJ2-1|16
TGTGCCAGCAGTCCGGCCGGGACTACGGGGTTCAATGAGCAGTTCTTC
CASSPAGTTGFNEQFF
>.|TRBD2|TRBV28|TRBJ2-1|16
TGTGCCAGCAGTTCGTCTAGCGGGAGTGGTGTTGATGAGCAGTTCTTC
CASSSSSGSGVDEQFF
>few|.|TRBV12-3/TRBV12-4|TRBJ2-3|10
TGTGCCAGAATCACAGATACGCAGTATTTT
CARITDTQYF
>few|.|TRBV14|TRBJ1-6|14
TGTGCCAGCAGCCCCCGGACACTGAATTCACCCCTCCACTTT
CASSPRTLNSPLHF
>.|TRBD1|TRBV7-9|TRBJ1-4|14
TGTGCCAGCAGCCTAGACAGGGATAATGAAAAACTGTTTTTT
CASSLDRDNEKLFF
>.|TRBD2|TRBV12-3/TRBV12-4|TRBJ2-1|16
TGTGCCAGCAGTTCGGGACTAGCGGGAGTTCGGAGTGAGCAGTTCTTC
CASSSGLAGVRSEQFF
>.|.|TRBV20-1|TRBJ2-3|15
TGCAGTGCTAGGAGCCTAGTTAGGAGCACAGATACGCAGTATTTT
CSARSLVRSTDTQYF
>.|.|TRBV5-1|TRBJ2-7|14
TGCGCCAGCAGCGCGCCGGGACATCTGGACGAGCAGTACTTC
CASSAPGHLDEQYF
>.|.|TRBV5-6|TRBJ1-2|11
TGTGCCAGCAGCTTAAAGGGAGGCTACACCTTC
CASSLKGGYTF
>few|.|TRBV5-1|TRBJ2-1|13
TGCGCCAGCAGCTTGGGCAGGGCGGATGAGCAGTTCTTC
CASSLGRADEQFF
>few|.|TRBV20-1|TRBJ2-5|15
TGCAGTGCTAGAGATCAGGAGCAGGGACAAGAGACCCAGTACTTC
CSARDQEQGQETQYF
>.|.|TRBV12-3/TRBV12-4|TRBJ2-5|13
TGTGCCAGCATCGAACTAGGGGGGAATGAGCAGTACTTC
CASIELGGNEQYF
>.|TRBD2|TRBV7-8|TRBJ2-3|16
TGTGCCAGCAGCTTTCTAGCGGTGGGATCCACAGATACGCAGTATTTT
CASSFLAVGSTDTQYF
>.|.|TRBV29-1|TRBJ2-5|12
TGCAGCGTTGTGGAGGGGTTAGAGACCCAGTACTTC
CSVVEGLETQYF
>once|TRBD2|TRBV12-5|TRBJ2-5|13
TGTGCTAGTGGAGGACCGGGGGGGCAGACCCAGTACTTC
CASGGPGGQTQYF
>.|TRBD1|TRBV29-1|TRBJ1-5|11
TGCAGCGTGGGACAGAATCAGCCCCAGCATTTT
CSVGQNQPQHF
>few|TRBD1|TRBV27|TRBJ2-7|15
TGTGCCAGCAGTACCACCCGGACAGGATCCTACGAGCAGTACTTC
CASSTTRTGSYEQYF
>.|.|TRBV7-8|TRBJ1-2|16
TGTGCCAGCAGCTTAGAACATCATGCGGGGAACTATGGCTACACCTTC
CASSLEHHAGNYGYTF
>.|TRBD2|TRBV11-2|TRBJ2-1|15
TGTGCCAGCAGCTTAGTTTCGGGACTAGTCAATGAGCAGTTCTTC
CASSLVSGLVNEQFF
>few|.|TRBV24-1|TRBJ2-1|15
TGTGCCACCAGTGATCCCCGGACGTATAACAATGAGCAGTTCTTC
CATSDPRTYNNEQFF
>.|.|TRBV20-1|TRBJ2-5|15
TGCAGTGCTAGAACAGGTTCGAGTATCAAAGAGACCCAGTACTTC
CSARTGSSIKETQYF
>few|.|TRBV5-1|TRBJ1-1|15
TGCGCCAGCAGCTTGTTGGGGAATATGAACACTGAAGCTTTCTTT
CASSLLGNMNTEAFF
>few|.|TRBV6-5|TRBJ2-7|18
TGTGCCAGCAGTTACAGTATCTCCCGGGACCGACCTACCTACGAGCAGTACTTC
CASSYSISRDRPTYEQYF
>few|.|TRBV20-1|TRBJ2-7|16
TGCAGTGCTAGAGATGTAGCGAAAACCGCCTCCTACGAGCAGTACTTC
CSARDVAKTASYEQYF
>few|.|TRBV20-1|TRBJ2-1|15
TGCAGTGCGCCGACGGGGACAAGCATCAAGTATGAGCAGTTCTTC
CSAPTGTSIKYEQFF
>.|.|TRBV7-2|TRBJ2-3|17
TGTGCCAGCAGCTTAAATCCCAGCGGAGGGACCACAGATACGCAGTATTTT
CASSLNPSGGTTDTQYF
>.|TRBD1|TRBV5-1|TRBJ2-5|19
TGCGCCAGCAGCTTGACCGGGACAGGGCTATATCTTTTAAACTATGAGCAGTACTTC
CASSLTGTGLYLLNYEQYF
>.|.|TRBV7-2|TRBJ2-7|11
TGTGCCAGCAGCTTAAAACAGGAGCAGTACTTC
CASSLKQEQYF
>.|.|TRBV28|TRBJ2-4|13
TGTGCCAGCAGTTTATTAGGGTCGGCCAGGAGGTACTTC
CASSLLGSARRYF
>few|.|TRBV27|TRBJ2-7|12
TGTGCCAGCAGTCAGGGCTACAATGAGCAGTACTTC
CASSQGYNEQYF
>few|.|TRBV28|TRBJ2-5|16
TGTGCCAGCAGTGGAGGGGCGAAGCGGAGCCAAGAGACCCAGTACTTC
CASSGGAKRSQETQYF
>.|TRBD2|TRBV2|TRBJ2-1|15
TGTGCCAGCAGTTTGACTAGCGCCACCTACAATGAGCAGTTCTTC
CASSLTSATYNEQFF
>many|.|TRBV20-1|TRBJ2-5|13
TGCAGTGCTAGAGATCCCGCCCAGAGGACCCAGTACTTC
CSARDPAQRTQYF
>few|TRBD2|TRBV20-1|TRBJ2-1|18
TGCAGTGCTAGAGATTGGGGGTCTAGCGGGAGTAGGTACAATGAGCAGTTCTTC
CSARDWGSSGSRYNEQFF
>few|.|TRBV2|TRBJ2-1|13
TGTGCCAGCACAGGACTAAGGGACAATGAGCAGTTCTTC
CASTGLRDNEQFF
>few|TRBD2|TRBV5-1|TRBJ2-1|13
TGCGCCAGCGGACTAGCGGGAAAGGATGAGCAGTTCTTC
CASGLAGKDEQFF
>.|.|TRBV21-1|TRBJ2-1|21
.
CASYGSYNEQFFPFRHNERFF
>few|TRBD2|TRBV5-1|TRBJ2-1|14
TGCGCCAGCAGCTTGGGGGCGGGAGCCAATGAGCAGTTCTTC
CASSLGAGANEQFF
>few|TRBD2|TRBV7-2|TRBJ2-5|19
TGTGCCAGCAGCTTAGGGCTTCTAGCGGGAGGGGGATACCAAGAGACCCAGTACTTC
CASSLGLLAGGGYQETQYF
>.|.|TRBV5-1|TRBJ1-1|15
TGCGCCAGCAGCTTGGGGGCCCTCATGAACACTGAAGCTTTCTTT
CASSLGALMNTEAFF
>few|.|TRBV9|TRBJ2-2|13
TGTGCCAGCACGCCTGCGAACACCGGGGAGCTGTTTTTT
CASTPANTGELFF
>.|.|TRBV7-2|TRBJ2-3|14
TGTGCCAGCAGCTTAGATGGCAACACAGATACGCAGTATTTT
CASSLDGNTDTQYF
>few|.|TRBV7-3|TRBJ2-7|15
TGTGCCAGCAGCCCGGGGGGGGACAGGTCCTACGAGCAGTACTTC
CASSPGGDRSYEQYF